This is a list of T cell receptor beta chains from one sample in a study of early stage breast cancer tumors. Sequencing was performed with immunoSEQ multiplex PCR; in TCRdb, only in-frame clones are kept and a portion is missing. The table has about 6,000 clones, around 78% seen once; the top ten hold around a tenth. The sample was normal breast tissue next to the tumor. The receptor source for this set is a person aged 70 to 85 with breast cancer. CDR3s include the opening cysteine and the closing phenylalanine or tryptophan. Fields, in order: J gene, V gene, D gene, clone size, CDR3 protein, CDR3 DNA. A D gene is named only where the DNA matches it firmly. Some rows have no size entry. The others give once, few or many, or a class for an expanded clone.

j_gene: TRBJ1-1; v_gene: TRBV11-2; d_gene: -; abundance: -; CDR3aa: CASSSLMNTEAFF; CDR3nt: TGTGCCAGCAGCTCCTTAATGAACACTGAAGCTTTCTTT
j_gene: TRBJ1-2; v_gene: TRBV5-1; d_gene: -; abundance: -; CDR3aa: CASSDITTGLGGYTF; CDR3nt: TGCGCCAGCAGCGACATAACCACAGGGTTAGGAGGCTACACCTTC
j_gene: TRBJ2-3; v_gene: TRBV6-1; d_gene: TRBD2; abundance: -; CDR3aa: CASSASGLAGGGTDTQYF; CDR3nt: TGTGCCAGCAGTGCGAGCGGACTAGCGGGAGGAGGGACAGATACGCAGTATTTT
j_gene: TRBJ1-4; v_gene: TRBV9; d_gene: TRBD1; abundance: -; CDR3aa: CASSSTPTGGDEKLFF; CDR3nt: TGTGCCAGCAGCTCAACCCCGACAGGGGGCGATGAAAAACTGTTTTTT
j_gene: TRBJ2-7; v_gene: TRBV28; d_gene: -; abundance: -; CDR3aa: CASSPLRVSDEQYF; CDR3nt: TGTGCCAGCAGTCCCCTGAGGGTTTCCGACGAGCAGTACTTC
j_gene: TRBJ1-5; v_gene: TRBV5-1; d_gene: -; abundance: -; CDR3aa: CASREDGSNQPQHF; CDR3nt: TGCGCCAGCAGAGAGGATGGTAGCAATCAGCCCCAGCATTTT
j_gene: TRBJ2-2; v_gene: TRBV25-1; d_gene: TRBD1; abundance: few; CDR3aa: CASGLGTGDTGELFF; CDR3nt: TGTGCCAGCGGCCTCGGGACAGGGGACACCGGGGAGCTGTTTTTT
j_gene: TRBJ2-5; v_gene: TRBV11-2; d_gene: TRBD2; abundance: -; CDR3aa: CASSLRGGTSSPETQYF; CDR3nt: TGTGCCAGCAGCTTAAGGGGGGGGACTAGTTCCCCAGAGACCCAGTACTTC
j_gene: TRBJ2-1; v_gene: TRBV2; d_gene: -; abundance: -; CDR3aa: CASSVGGPENEQFF; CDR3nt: TGTGCCAGCAGTGTCGGGGGGCCGGAGAATGAGCAGTTCTTC
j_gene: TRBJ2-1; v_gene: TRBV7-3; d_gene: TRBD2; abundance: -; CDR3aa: CASSPKEREGRNEQFF; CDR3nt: TGTGCCAGCAGCCCCAAGGAGCGGGAGGGAAGGAATGAGCAGTTCTTC
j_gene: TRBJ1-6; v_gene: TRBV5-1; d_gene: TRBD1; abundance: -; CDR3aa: CASSSGTGGSPLHF; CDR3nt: TGCGCCAGCAGCTCTGGGACAGGGGGTTCACCCCTCCACTTT
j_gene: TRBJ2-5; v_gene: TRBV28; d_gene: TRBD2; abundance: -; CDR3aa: CASVGGDKQTQYF; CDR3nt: TGTGCCAGCGTGGGGGGGGATAAGCAGACCCAGTACTTC
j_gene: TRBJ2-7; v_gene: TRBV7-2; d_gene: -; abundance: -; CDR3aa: CASSSQGNYEQYF; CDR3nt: TGTGCCAGCAGCTCCCAGGGGAACTACGAGCAGTACTTC
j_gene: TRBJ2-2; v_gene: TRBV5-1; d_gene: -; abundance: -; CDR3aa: CASSLEGRGNTGELFF; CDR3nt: TGCGCCAGCAGCTTGGAGGGCAGGGGCAACACCGGGGAGCTGTTTTTT
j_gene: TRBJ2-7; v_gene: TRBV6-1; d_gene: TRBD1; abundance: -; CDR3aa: CASSEPGTGSYEQYF; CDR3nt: TGTGCCAGCAGTGAGCCCGGGACAGGGTCCTACGAGCAGTACTTC
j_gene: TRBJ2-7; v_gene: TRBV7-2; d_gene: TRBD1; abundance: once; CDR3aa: CASSPRTGGGLASLQEYF; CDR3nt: TGTGCCAGCAGCCCCCGGACAGGGGGGGGATTAGCTTCCCTACAGGAGTACTTC
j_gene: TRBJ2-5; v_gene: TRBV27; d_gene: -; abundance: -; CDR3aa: CASRSRGSETQYF; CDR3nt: TGTGCCAGCAGGTCTCGGGGGAGCGAGACCCAGTACTTC
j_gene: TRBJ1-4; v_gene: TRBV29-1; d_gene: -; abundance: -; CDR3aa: CSFSNGGREKLFF; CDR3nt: TGCAGTTTCTCGAACGGGGGGAGGGAAAAACTGTTTTTT
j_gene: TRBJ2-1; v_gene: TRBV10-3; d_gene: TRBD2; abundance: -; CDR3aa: CAISESMAGEDYNEQFF; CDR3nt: TGTGCCATCAGTGAGTCGATGGCGGGAGAGGACTACAATGAGCAGTTCTTC
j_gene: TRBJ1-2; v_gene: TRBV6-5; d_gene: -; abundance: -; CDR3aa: CASSYSTTGTWGYTF; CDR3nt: TGTGCCAGCAGTTACTCGACTACTGGCACCTGGGGCTACACCTTC
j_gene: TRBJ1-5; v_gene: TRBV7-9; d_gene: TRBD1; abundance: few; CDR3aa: CASSRGTGLGYSNQPQHF; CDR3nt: TGTGCCAGCAGCCGTGGGACAGGGTTAGGCTATAGCAATCAGCCCCAGCATTTT
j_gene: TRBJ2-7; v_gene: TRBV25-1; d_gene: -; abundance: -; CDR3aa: CASSEFGGFEQYF; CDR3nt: TGTGCCAGCAGTGAATTTGGGGGGTTCGAGCAGTACTTC
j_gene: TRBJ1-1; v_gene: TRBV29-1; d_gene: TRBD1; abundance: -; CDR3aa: CSALNPLDRSMNTEAFF; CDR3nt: TGCAGCGCCTTAAACCCATTGGACAGGTCGATGAACACTGAAGCTTTCTTT
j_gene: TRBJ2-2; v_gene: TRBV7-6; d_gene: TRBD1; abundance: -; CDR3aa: CASSLDRGRTGELFF; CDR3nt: TGTGCCAGCAGCTTAGACAGGGGGCGCACCGGGGAGCTGTTTTTT
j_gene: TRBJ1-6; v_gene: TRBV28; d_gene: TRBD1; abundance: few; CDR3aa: CASSSPETGRRSPLHF; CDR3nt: TGTGCCAGCAGTTCTCCAGAGACAGGGCGACGATCACCCCTCCACTTT
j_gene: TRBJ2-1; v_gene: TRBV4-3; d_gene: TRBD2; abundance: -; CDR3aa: CASSPGLAGRNEQFF; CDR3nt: TGCGCCAGCAGCCCGGGACTAGCGGGCCGAAATGAGCAGTTCTTC
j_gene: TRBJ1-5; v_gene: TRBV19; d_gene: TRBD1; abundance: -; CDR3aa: CASSGETGGFQPQHF; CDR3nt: TGTGCCAGTTCCGGTGAGACAGGGGGCTTTCAGCCCCAGCATTTT
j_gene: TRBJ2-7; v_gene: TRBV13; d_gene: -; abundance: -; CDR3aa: CASSLFTSPWDEQYF; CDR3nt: TGTGCCAGCAGCTTATTCACTAGCCCTTGGGACGAGCAGTACTTC
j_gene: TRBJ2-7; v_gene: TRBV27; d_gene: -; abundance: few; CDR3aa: CASSLSGQIVNTYEQYF; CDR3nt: TGTGCCAGCAGTTTGTCAGGACAGATCGTTAATACCTACGAGCAGTACTTC
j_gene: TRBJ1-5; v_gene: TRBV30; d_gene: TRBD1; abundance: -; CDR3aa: CAWSGDRDQPQHF; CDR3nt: TGTGCCTGGAGTGGGGACAGGGATCAGCCCCAGCATTTT
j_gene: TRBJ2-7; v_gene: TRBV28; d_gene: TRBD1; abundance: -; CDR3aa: CASSKPGQGAYEQYF; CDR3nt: TGTGCCAGCAGTAAACCGGGACAGGGGGCTTACGAGCAGTACTTC
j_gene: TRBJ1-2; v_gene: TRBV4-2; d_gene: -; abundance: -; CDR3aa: CASSQLLAANYGYTF; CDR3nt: TGTGCCAGCAGCCAACTTCTCGCGGCTAACTATGGCTACACCTTC
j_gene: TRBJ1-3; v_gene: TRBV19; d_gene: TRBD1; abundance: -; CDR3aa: CASSGPGQGNTIYF; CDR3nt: TGTGCCAGTAGTGGCCCGGGACAGGGAAACACCATATATTTT
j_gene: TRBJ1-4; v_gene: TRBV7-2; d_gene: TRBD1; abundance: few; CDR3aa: CASSYGTANEKLFF; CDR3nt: TGTGCCAGCAGCTATGGGACAGCAAATGAAAAACTGTTTTTT
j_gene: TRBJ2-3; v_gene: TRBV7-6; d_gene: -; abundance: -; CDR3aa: CASSLAGALTDTQYF; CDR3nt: TGTGCCAGCAGCTTAGCGGGGGCCCTCACAGATACGCAGTATTTT
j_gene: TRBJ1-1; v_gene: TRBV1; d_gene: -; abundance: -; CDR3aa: CTSSLWGPEAFF; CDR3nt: TGCACCAGCAGCCTGTGGGGCCCTGAAGCTTTCTTT
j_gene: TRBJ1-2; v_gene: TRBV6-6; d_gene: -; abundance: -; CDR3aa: CASSRGTWDYGYTF; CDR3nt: TGTGCCAGCAGTCGCGGCACCTGGGACTATGGCTACACCTTC
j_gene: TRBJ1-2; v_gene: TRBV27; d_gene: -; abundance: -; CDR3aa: CASSLSKGGGFGYTF; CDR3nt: TGTGCCAGCAGTTTATCTAAAGGCGGGGGGTTTGGCTACACCTTC
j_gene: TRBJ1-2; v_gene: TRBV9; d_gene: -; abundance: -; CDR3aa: CASSGSRDSYTF; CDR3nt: TGTGCCAGCAGCGGCTCCAGGGACAGCTACACCTTC
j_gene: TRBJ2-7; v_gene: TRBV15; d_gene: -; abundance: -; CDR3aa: CATSRDLTGEQYF; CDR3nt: TGTGCCACCAGCAGAGACCTAACCGGCGAGCAGTACTTC
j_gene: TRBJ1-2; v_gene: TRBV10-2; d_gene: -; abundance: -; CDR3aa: CASSELGVGGYGYTF; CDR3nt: TGCGCCAGCAGTGAGTTAGGGGTCGGTGGCTATGGCTACACCTTC
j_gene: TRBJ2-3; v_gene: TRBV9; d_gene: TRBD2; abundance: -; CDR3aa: CASSVGGTSGLDTQYF; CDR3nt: TGTGCCAGCAGCGTAGGGGGGACTAGCGGTCTGGATACGCAGTATTTT
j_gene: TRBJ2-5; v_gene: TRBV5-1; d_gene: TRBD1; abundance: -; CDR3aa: CASSPHGGQGGETQYF; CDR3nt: TGCGCCAGCAGCCCGCACGGGGGACAGGGAGGAGAGACCCAGTACTTC
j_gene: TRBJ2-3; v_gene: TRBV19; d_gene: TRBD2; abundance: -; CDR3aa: CASSMNLAGVFTDTQYF; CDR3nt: TGTGCCAGTAGTATGAATCTAGCGGGGGTGTTCACAGATACGCAGTATTTT
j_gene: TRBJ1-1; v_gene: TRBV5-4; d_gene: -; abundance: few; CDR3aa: CASSNLNTEAFF; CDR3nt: TGTGCCAGCAGCAACTTGAACACTGAAGCTTTCTTT